The 25 T cell receptor beta chains below come from one sample, sequenced in a study of monozygotic twins with inflammatory bowel disease. After re-calling the 5' RACE reads, TCRdb lists one entry per CDR3 protein, DNA absent. The sample data list approximately 300,000 distinct CDR3 sequences. The sequenced sample was blood. Every receptor here comes from a human donor with ulcerative colitis or Crohn's disease, or a healthy co-twin of an affected twin (not recorded which).

The chain couples TRBV6-5 to TRBJ2-6; the TRBD1 assignment by TCRdb is unverifiable without DNA. Germline CDR1 reads MNHEY; CDR2 reads SVGAGI. This CDR3 region has 18 residues. This chain's CDR3 is CASSYGATRFSGANVLTF.

This chain connects TRBV6-1 to TRBJ1-6; TCRdb picks TRBD1, but there is no DNA to check that call. CDR3 length: 16 amino acids. Germline CDR1 is MNHNS and CDR2 is SASEGT. This CDR3 reads CASSVPRDRGNSPLHF.

The chain carries TRBV9 and TRBJ2-7. The germline CDR1 and CDR2 sequences are SGDLS and YYNGEE. There are 14 residues in the CDR3. Here the CDR3 reads CASSVDSETYEQYF.

V and J are TRBV6-4 and TRBJ1-2; the D call from TCRdb, TRBD1, cannot be confirmed without DNA. There are 15 residues in the CDR3. Germline CDR1 reads MRHNA; CDR2 reads SNTAGT. CDR3 sequence reads: CASRPTSGTSYRCTF.

The V and J genes are TRBV10-3 and TRBJ2-7; the TCRdb D gene call, TRBD2, has no DNA to confirm it. The germline V gene has CDR1 ENHRY and CDR2 SYGVKD. This CDR3 contains 14 residues. This chain's CDR3 is CAISELGNYGEQYF.

This chain joins TRBV7-2 and TRBJ1-5. Germline V lookup: CDR1 SGHTA, CDR2 FQGNSA. CDR3 length equals 15 residues. The CDR3 sequence: CASSPDGYSNQPQHF.

J is TRBJ1-3 and V is TRBV12-3 or TRBV12-4. There are 14 residues in the CDR3. The CDR3 reads CASSPRTDGNTIYF.

The rearrangement uses TRBV19 and TRBJ2-5; the TRBD2 assignment by TCRdb is unverifiable without DNA. The germline CDR1 and CDR2 sequences are LNHDA and SQIVND (reference sequence). The CDR3 extends over 17 amino acids. The CDR3 reads CASSLRRGRQTQETQYF.

The rearrangement uses TRBV30 and TRBJ2-1; TCRdb designates TRBD1, a call that cannot be tested without DNA. Per the germline V gene, CDR1 is GTSNPN and CDR2 is SVGIG (reference sequence). The CDR3 runs 15 residues. The CDR3 is CAWSEGPAFDNEQFF. Full variable domain (remainder filled in from reference TRBV30 and TRBJ2-1): SQTIHQWPATLVQPVGSPLSLECTVEGTSNPNLYWYRQAAGRGLQLLFYSVGIGQISSEVPQNLSASRPQDRQFILSSKKLLLSDSGFYLCAWSEGPAFDNEQFFGPGTRLTVL.

The chain carries TRBV20-1 and TRBJ2-1; the D gene TCRdb calls, TRBD2, cannot be checked with no DNA. Germline lookup yields CDR1 DFQATT and CDR2 SNEGSKA (reference sequence). The CDR3 sequence is 11 residues long. CDR3 region: CSAPRGTIKFF.

CDR3: CASLLAGPQETQYF. The chain uses TRBV28 and TRBJ2-5; TCRdb reports TRBD2, a call that lacks DNA to check it against. This CDR3 spans 14 amino acids. Germline assignment: CDR1 MDHEN and CDR2 SYDVKM.

The genes are TRBV5-1 and TRBJ2-1; TCRdb outputs TRBD2, but without DNA this stays unchecked. Germline CDR1 reads SGHRS; CDR2 reads YFSETQ. This CDR3 contains 18 residues. The chain's CDR3 is CASSSTNTSRGVYNEQFF.

The rearrangement links TRBV20-1 to TRBJ2-7; TCRdb reports TRBD2, a call that lacks DNA to check it against. Germline V gene sequence: CDR1 DFQATT, CDR2 SNEGSKA (reference sequence). The CDR3 consists of 16 residues. This chain's CDR3 is CSATGMAGGPSYEQYF.

This sequence joins TRBV18 and TRBJ1-1. Germline loops: CDR1 KGHSH, CDR2 LQKENI. The CDR3 totals 16 residues. CDR3 sequence reads: CASSPPGSLGNTEAFF.

The rearrangement joins TRBV7-2 to TRBJ1-2; TCRdb gives TRBD1 as the D gene, but with no DNA this cannot be confirmed. The V gene's germline CDR1 is SGHTA and CDR2 FQGNSA. The CDR3 has 12 residues. This CDR3 is CASSHGTGGYTF.

The rearrangement links TRBV7-9 to TRBJ2-3; the D call from TCRdb, TRBD1, cannot be confirmed without DNA. CDR1 is SEHNR and CDR2 is FQNEAQ in the germline V gene (reference sequence). The length of the CDR3 is 13 residues. The CDR3 is CASSRGAGDTQYF.

J is TRBJ2-3 and V is TRBV4-3; TCRdb picks TRBD1, but there is no DNA to check that call. The germline CDR1 and CDR2 sequences are LGHNA and YSLEER. The CDR3 runs 15 residues. CDR3 residues: CASSPGTVFTDTQYF.

The genes are TRBV7-2 and TRBJ2-2. Germline V lookup: CDR1 SGHTA, CDR2 FQGNSA. CDR3 length: 14 amino acids. The CDR3 protein is CASSSGWNTGELFF. The full variable domain, rest sourced from reference TRBV7-2 and TRBJ2-2, is GAGVSQSPSNKVTEKGKDVELRCDPISGHTALYWYRQSLGQGLEFLIYFQGNSAPDKSGLPSDRFSAERTGGSVSTLTIQRTQQEDSAVYLCASSSGWNTGELFFGEGSRLTVL.

The chain has TRBV7-3 and TRBJ2-5. Per the germline V gene, CDR1 is SGHTA and CDR2 is FQGTGA. CDR3 length: 11 residues. CDR3 in amino acids: CASRNRETQYF.

The rearrangement links TRBV5-6 to TRBJ2-7; TCRdb gives TRBD1 as the D gene, but with no DNA this cannot be confirmed. Germline CDR1 and CDR2: SGHDT and YYEEEE. The CDR3 has 16 amino acids. The CDR3 loop is CASSSQGSGSLYEQYF.

This chain uses TRBV20-1 with TRBJ2-1; the D gene TCRdb calls, TRBD1, cannot be checked with no DNA. This CDR3 is 13 amino acids long. Germline CDR1 is DFQATT and CDR2 is SNEGSKA (reference sequence). CDR3 sequence: CSAGPPGRDEQFF.

V gene TRBV5-1 combines with J gene TRBJ2-5; TCRdb's assignment of TRBD1 cannot be checked, as there is no DNA. Germline V gives CDR1 SGHRS, CDR2 YFSETQ. This CDR3 region has 15 residues. CDR3: CASSQIPTGQETQYF.

The chain links TRBV11-3 to TRBJ2-4; the D call from TCRdb, TRBD1, cannot be confirmed without DNA. Germline assignment: CDR1 SGHNT and CDR2 YENEEA. CDR3 size: 18 residues. CDR3: CASSLMAGAILAKNIQYF.

V gene TRBV28 combines with J gene TRBJ2-1; absent DNA, TCRdb's TRBD1 call cannot be checked. CDR1 MDHEN and CDR2 SYDVKM come from the germline V gene. The CDR3 has 14 residues. This CDR3 reads CATQNSGAAGWAFF.

In terms of frequency, this clonotype is medium-sized. The chain employs TRBV5-1 and TRBJ2-2; TCRdb indicates TRBD1, and absent DNA this call remains unverified. This CDR3 is built from 17 residues. Germline CDR1 is SGHRS and CDR2 is YFSETQ. CDR3 loop: CASSLLSPGANTGELFF.